These 3 T cell receptor beta chains share one sample of origin, sequenced in a study of CD8 T cells in Susac syndrome. Random hexamers primed reverse transcription of about 0.45 to 1 ug RNA. TCRdb reprocessed the immunoSEQ multiplex PCR reads via MiXCR and lists one record per CDR3 protein. The repertoire has 95,000 to 150,000 distinct CDR3 sequences, 95% to 96% of them found once; the top ten carry roughly 0.13%. The sample taken for sequencing was CD4+ T cells from PBMCs. The receptors originated from a human donor with Susac syndrome.

V usage is TRBV4-1 and J usage is TRBJ1-1; D is perhaps TRBD1 (5 bases). Deletions cut 0 bases from V and 0 bases from J, with 11 bases between. Germline-derived CDR1 and CDR2 are MGHRA and YSYEKL. CDR3 length: 16 amino acids. CDR3 DNA: TGCGCCAGCAGCCAAGAGGCGGGGCCTGTGAACACTGAAGCTTTCTTT. This sequence encodes CASSQEAGPVNTEAFF.

The chain employs TRBV6-1 and TRBJ2-7, with D perhaps matching TRBD1 or TRBD2 (6 bases each). The V end lost 6 bases, the J end lost 2 bases, and 23 bases lay between the germline ends. Germline CDR1 is MNHNS and CDR2 is SASEGT. This CDR3 contains 17 residues. The CDR3 protein is CASSRGGTGSRTYEQYF. The CDR3 DNA sequence: TGTGCCAGCAGCCGAGGGGGGACGGGGTCTCGTACCTACGAGCAGTACTTC.

V usage is TRBV12-3 or TRBV12-4 and J usage is TRBJ2-3; 7 bases match TRBD1. The CDR3 totals 15 residues. Unmatched junction bases numbered 6, after V lost 6 bases and J lost 0 bases. The CDR3 loop reads CASSPGQASTDTQYF. Written as DNA, the CDR3 is TGTGCCAGCAGCCCCGGACAGGCTAGCACAGATACGCAGTATTTT.